A single sample is the source of the 22 T cell receptor beta chains below, sequenced in a study of blood T cell repertoires in COVID-19. The repertoire was sequenced with immunoSEQ multiplex PCR; TCRdb's copy has only in-frame clones and lacks some. The table shows 200,000 to 250,000 clones, with under 90% occurring only once. Sample: peripheral blood. These receptors came from a woman aged 80 or older with acute or convalescent COVID-19.

This chain links TRBV11-2 with TRBJ2-7; a possible D gene is TRBD1 (6 bases). The CDR3 is 13 amino acids. Between the trimmed V and J ends, which lost 5 bases and 4 bases, there was a span of 12 bases. Germline loops: CDR1 SGHAT, CDR2 FQNNGV. CDR3 nucleotide sequence: TGTGCCAGCAGCCTCGGACAGCTTTACGAGCAGTACTTC. This translates into CASSLGQLYEQYF.

The V gene is TRBV21-1, the J gene TRBJ1-5. TRBV21-1 is annotated as a pseudogene. CDR3 size: 14 residues. The CDR3 sequence is CASSGSEGFQPQHF. Written as DNA, the CDR3 is TGTGCCAGCAGCGGCTCCGAGGGTTTTCAGCCCCAGCATTTT.

V is TRBV11-2 and J is TRBJ1-4; 9 bases are shared with TRBD1. Germline lookup yields CDR1 SGHAT and CDR2 FQNNGV. CDR3 size: 14 residues. The V gene end was trimmed by 5 bases and the J gene end by 7 bases; junction bases not matched to a gene: 5. The DNA of the CDR3 is TGTGCCAGCAGCCAGGACAGGGGCGGTGAAAAACTGTTTTTT. It codes for CASSQDRGGEKLFF. The whole variable domain, filled in from reference TRBV11-2 and TRBJ1-4, reads EAGVAQSPRYKIIEKRQSVAFWCNPISGHATLYWYQQILGQGPKLLIQFQNNGVVDDSQLPKDRFSAERLKGVDSTLKIQPAKLEDSAVYLCASSQDRGGEKLFFGSGTQLSVL.

This clone appeared once. J is TRBJ2-7 and V is TRBV7-9, with unresolved D. Germline V gene lookup returns CDR1 SEHNR and CDR2 FQNEAQ (reference sequence). V was shortened by 6 bases and J by 2 bases, with 14 bases between the two germline ends. The CDR3 is 14 residues long. The CDR3 loop is CASSPAIVPYEQYF. CDR3 nucleotides: TGTGCCAGCAGTCCCGCAATAGTCCCCTACGAGCAGTACTTC.

The chain combines TRBV30 with TRBJ1-1, with TRBD1 matching over 12 bases. Germline CDR1 GTSNPN, CDR2 SVGIG (reference sequence). This CDR3 contains 18 residues. V shed 8 bases, J shed 0 bases, and the junction held 16 bases outside the gene matches. Here the CDR3 DNA reads TGTGCCCTTACTCGGGACAGGGGGCAATTATCGATGAACACTGAAGCTTTCTTT. Its translation is CALTRDRGQLSMNTEAFF.

V gene TRBV6-2 or TRBV6-3 combines with J gene TRBJ2-6; no clear D gene. Trimming left V 5 bases short and J 5 bases short, with 7 bases between. Germline V gene data show CDR1 as MNHEY and CDR2 as SVGEGT. The CDR3 contains 13 residues. The CDR3 loop is CASSLQRANVLTF. The CDR3 DNA sequence: TGTGCCAGCAGTCTCCAGAGGGCCAACGTCCTGACTTTC.

V gene TRBV28 combines with J gene TRBJ1-1, with D perhaps matching TRBD1 (5 bases). Between the trimmed V and J ends, which lost 7 bases and 1 base, there was a span of 10 bases. The CDR3 is 13 amino acids. In germline, CDR1 is MDHEN, CDR2 SYDVKM. CDR3 DNA: TGTGCCAGCAAGGGGTCGGCGAACACTGAAGCTTTCTTT. Its translation is CASKGSANTEAFF.

This clone appeared once. The rearrangement uses TRBV3-1 (or the pseudogene TRBV3-2) and TRBJ2-2; D might be TRBD2 (5 bases). The germline V gene encodes CDR1 LGHDT and CDR2 YNNKEL (reference sequence). Trimming removed 4 bases from V and 0 bases from J, with 6 bases in between. The CDR3 is 14 amino acids. The CDR3 spells CASSPGTNTGELFF. DNA for the CDR3: TGTGCCAGCAGCCCCGGGACGAACACCGGGGAGCTGTTTTTT.

The chain employs TRBV6-1 and TRBJ1-2; no clear D gene. V dropped 2 bases and J dropped 7 bases, with 14 bases sitting between them. This CDR3 has 14 residues. The germline V gene encodes CDR1 MNHNS and CDR2 SASEGT. CDR3 DNA sequence: TGTGCCAGCAGTGAAATTAGAGGGTCCGGTGGCTACACCTTC. Its translation is CASSEIRGSGGYTF.

The chain employs TRBV4-2 and TRBJ1-3, with D possibly TRBD1 on 6 matching bases. Germline CDR1 LGHNA, CDR2 YNFKEQ. The CDR3 totals 17 residues. Trimming pared 0 bases from V and 1 base from J, leaving 13 bases between. CDR3 in DNA: TGTGCCAGCAGCCAAGATTGGGGGGGGCAGTCTGGAAACACCATATATTTT. Amino acids: CASSQDWGGQSGNTIYF.

The rearrangement links TRBV28 to TRBJ2-3, with 10 bases identical to TRBD2. CDR1 is MDHEN and CDR2 is SYDVKM in the germline V gene. V lost 2 bases to trimming and J lost 2 bases; unmatched junction nucleotides: 4. The CDR3 has 16 amino acids. The CDR3 loop is CASSLDLAGVTDTQYF. The CDR3 nucleotides read TGTGCCAGCAGTTTAGACCTAGCGGGGGTCACAGATACGCAGTATTTT.

CDR3 loop: CASSESDRSTDTQYF. The DNA of the CDR3 is TGTGCCAGCAGTGAGTCGGACAGAAGCACAGATACGCAGTATTTT. The chain uses TRBV6-4 and TRBJ2-3, with D perhaps matching TRBD1 (6 bases). V was shortened by 3 bases and J by 0 bases, with 10 bases between the two germline ends. Germline V lookup: CDR1 MRHNA, CDR2 SNTAGT. The CDR3 consists of 15 residues.

The genes are TRBV27 and TRBJ1-5, with 8 positions matching TRBD1. CDR1 is MNHEY, CDR2 SMNVEV, per germline (reference sequence). The CDR3 consists of 15 residues. With 6 bases clipped from V and 6 bases from J, the junction kept 10 bases outside the gene matches. DNA of the CDR3: TGTGCCAGCAGAACCGTCGGACAGGGTAGTCAGCCCCAGCATTTT. Translating gives CASRTVGQGSQPQHF.

This sequence joins TRBV19 and TRBJ1-5; the D is unclear. The CDR3 sequence is 14 residues long. The germline gives CDR1 LNHDA, CDR2 SQIVND (reference sequence). The V and J ends lost 7 bases and 5 bases respectively, with 15 bases between them. The CDR3 reads CASNNGQPYQPQHF. The CDR3 DNA follows: TGTGCCAGTAACAATGGGCAGCCTTATCAGCCCCAGCATTTT.

The chain combines TRBV6-5 with TRBJ1-1; TRBD1 might be the D (5 bases). Trimming removed 4 bases at V and 0 bases at J, with 6 bases between. The CDR3 covers 13 residues. Per the germline V gene, CDR1 is MNHEY and CDR2 is SVGAGI. The CDR3 region has the DNA TGTGCCAGCAGTTCAGGGATGAACACTGAAGCTTTCTTT. It yields the protein CASSSGMNTEAFF.

The CDR3 bases are TGCAGCGCAACTTTGACGGGACAGGGGAGGCCAGATACGCAGTATTTT. The encoded protein is CSATLTGQGRPDTQYF. The chain couples TRBV29-1 to TRBJ2-3; 10 positions match TRBD1. This CDR3 has 16 amino acids. Germline CDR1 and CDR2: SQVTM and ANQGSEA. After removal of 7 bases from V and 4 bases from J, the junction contained 14 bases not matched to a gene.

The chain has TRBV5-1 and TRBJ1-1; D is unresolved. Between the trimmed V and J ends, which lost 4 bases and 6 bases, there was a span of 13 bases. Per the germline V gene, CDR1 is SGHRS and CDR2 is YFSETQ. The CDR3 extends over 13 amino acids. This chain's CDR3 is CASSGGNGAEAFF. Here the CDR3 DNA reads TGCGCCAGCAGCGGCGGTAACGGGGCTGAAGCTTTCTTT.

The J gene is TRBJ1-4, the V gene TRBV7-9; 9 bases match TRBD1. The length of the CDR3 is 15 residues. Germline-derived CDR1 and CDR2 are SEHNR and FQNEAQ (reference sequence). V shed 5 bases, J shed 3 bases, and the junction held 4 bases outside the gene matches. CDR3 in DNA: TGTGCCAGCAGCCTAGGGACAGGGCCTAATGAAAAACTGTTTTTT. As protein: CASSLGTGPNEKLFF. Full variable domain (remainder filled in from reference TRBV7-9 and TRBJ1-4): DTGVSQNPRHKITKRGQNVTFRCDPISEHNRLYWYRQTLGQGPEFLTYFQNEAQLEKSRLLSDRFSAERPKGSFSTLEIQRTEQGDSAMYLCASSLGTGPNEKLFFGSGTQLSVL.

This sequence joins TRBV10-3 and TRBJ2-3, with 7 nucleotides matching TRBD2. CDR1 is ENHRY and CDR2 is SYGVKD in the germline V gene. With 4 bases clipped from V and 5 bases from J, the junction kept 12 bases outside the gene matches. The CDR3 is 16 amino acids. CDR3 in amino acids: CAISVGVPGRVDTQYF. The CDR3 coding sequence is TGTGCCATCAGTGTGGGCGTGCCGGGGAGGGTAGATACGCAGTATTTT.

V usage is TRBV5-6 and J usage is TRBJ1-2, with TRBD1 matching over 7 bases. The ends lost 6 bases at V and 4 bases at J; junction bases unmatched: 12. This CDR3 has 15 amino acids. Germline assignment: CDR1 SGHDT and CDR2 YYEEEE. CDR3 coding DNA: TGTGCCAGCATCCCCCGACAGGGATTACGCTATGGCTACACCTTC. It is translated as CASIPRQGLRYGYTF. Full variable domain (remainder filled in from reference TRBV5-6 and TRBJ1-2): DAGVTQSPTHLIKTRGQQVTLRCSPKSGHDTVSWYQQALGQGPQFIFQYYEEEERQRGNFPDRFSGHQFPNYSSELNVNALLLGDSALYLCASIPRQGLRYGYTFGSGTRLTVV.

The chain employs TRBV7-2 and TRBJ2-1; D might be TRBD1 (6 bases). The CDR3 is 16 residues long. Germline V gene data show CDR1 as SGHTA and CDR2 as FQGNSA. V lost 5 bases, J lost 7 bases, and 21 bases lay in between. The CDR3 here is CASSPSRTAFENEQFF. The CDR3 nucleotides read TGTGCCAGCAGCCCCAGCCGGACAGCCTTTGAAAATGAGCAGTTCTTC.

The chain carries TRBV18 and TRBJ1-1; tentatively, D is TRBD1 (5 bases). The ends were cut back, 8 bases at V and 1 base at J, with 11 bases in the middle. There are 13 residues in the CDR3. CDR1 is KGHSH and CDR2 is LQKENI in the germline V gene. This CDR3 reads CASQTDRNTEAFF. The CDR3 DNA sequence: TGTGCCAGCCAAACCGACAGGAACACTGAAGCTTTCTTT.